This note documents a single T cell receptor beta chain sequence. Its antigen is not known. Trimming pared 0 bases from V and 5 bases from J, leaving 13 bases between. There are 15 residues in the CDR3. The germline V gene has CDR1 MNHNS and CDR2 SASEGT. Time point of the sample: week 35, safety follow-up. Vaccination used 300 ug of mutant IDH1 20-mer peptide per dose, with topical imiquimod. The sample is drawn from a study of a mutant IDH1 vaccine in newly diagnosed glioma. Study-level information: Once 4-6 weeks had passed after radiotherapy alone, vaccination started, or it started with temozolomide cycles. At week 35 came visit V12, and visit V13 followed at week 47.

The data were produced by immunoSEQ multiplex PCR, yet TCRdb's version contains in-frame clones alone and is incomplete. The table has under 40,000 clones, about four fifths seen once. The chain carries TRBV6-1 and TRBJ1-1; weak D call: TRBD1 (5 bases). The sequence derives from a man aged 25 to 45 with glioma. Here the sequenced sample was PBMCs, taken from a glioma patient whose treatment included an IDH1 peptide vaccine. The CDR3 region is CASSEASGRGTEAFF. The CDR3 nucleotides are TGTGCCAGCAGTGAAGCCTCAGGGCGGGGGACTGAAGCTTTCTTT.